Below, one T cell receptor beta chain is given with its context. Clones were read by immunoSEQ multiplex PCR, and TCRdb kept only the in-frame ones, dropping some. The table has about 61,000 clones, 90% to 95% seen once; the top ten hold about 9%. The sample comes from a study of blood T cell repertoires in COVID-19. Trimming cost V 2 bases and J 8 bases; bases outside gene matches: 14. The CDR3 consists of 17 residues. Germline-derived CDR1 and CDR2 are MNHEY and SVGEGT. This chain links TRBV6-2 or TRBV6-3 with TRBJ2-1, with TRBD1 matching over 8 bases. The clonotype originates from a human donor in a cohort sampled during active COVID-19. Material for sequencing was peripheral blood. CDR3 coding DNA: TGTGCCAGCAGTTACGAGCAGGGGGCCCCGAGGGACCATGAGCAGTTCTTC. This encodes CASSYEQGAPRDHEQFF.